The clone carrying this TCR beta chain turned up a few times. Assay: immunoSEQ multiplex PCR; the TCRdb copy retains only in-frame clones and omits some. Of about 200,000 clones listed, about 87% were seen once; the top ten hold 3% to 3.5%. The sample originates from a study of blood T cell repertoires in COVID-19. About the research overall: Sites in the United States, Italy and Spain provided acute and convalescent COVID-19 samples.

The CDR3 contains 18 residues. Germline CDR1 is LNHDA and CDR2 is SQIVND (reference sequence). J lost 0 bases, V lost 5 bases, and 12 bases had no gene match. The sequenced sample was peripheral blood. This TCR was recovered from a man aged 60 to 69 with acute or convalescent COVID-19. The chain has TRBV19 and TRBJ1-1; 10 positions match TRBD1. CDR3 residues: CASSVSGTGARMNTEAFF. DNA of the CDR3: TGTGCCAGTAGTGTCTCCGGGACAGGGGCTCGCATGAACACTGAAGCTTTCTTT.